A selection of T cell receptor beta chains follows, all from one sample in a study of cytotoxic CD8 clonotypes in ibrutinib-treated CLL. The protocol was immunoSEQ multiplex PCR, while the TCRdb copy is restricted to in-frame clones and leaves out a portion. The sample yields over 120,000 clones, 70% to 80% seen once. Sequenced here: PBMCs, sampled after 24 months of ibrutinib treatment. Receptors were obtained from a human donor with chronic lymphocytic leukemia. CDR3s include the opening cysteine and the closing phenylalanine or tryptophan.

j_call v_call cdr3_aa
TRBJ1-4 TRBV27 CASSEGRTNEKLFF
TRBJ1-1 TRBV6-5 CASSYPGGARDTEAFF
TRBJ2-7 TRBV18 CASSPLQATTYEQYF
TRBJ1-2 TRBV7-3 CASSLDRERGGYTF
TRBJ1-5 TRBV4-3 CASSQTRGGPGQPQHF
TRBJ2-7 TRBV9 CASSASPNGAVQYF
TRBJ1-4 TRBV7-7 CASSLDRTEKLFF
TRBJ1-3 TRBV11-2 CASSLGGTSGNTIYF
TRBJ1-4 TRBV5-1 CASNLAGANEKLFF
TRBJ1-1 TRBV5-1 CASSVATGGMNTEAFF
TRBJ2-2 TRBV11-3 CASSLELGGGTGELFF
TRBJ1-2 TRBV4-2 CASSQGGQTLNYGYTF
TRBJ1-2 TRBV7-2 CASSLWAGGNYGYTF
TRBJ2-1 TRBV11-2 CASSPPPYNEQFF
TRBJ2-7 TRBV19 CARGWGQVYEQYF
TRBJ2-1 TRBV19 CASSFAGVYNEQFF